The sequence of this T cell receptor beta chain was determined in a study of cytomegalovirus exposure and HLA in healthy donors. Overall study findings and caveats: Later analysis showed most CMV-associated TCR beta chains appearing HLA-restricted.

As regards this clone: Its antigen remains unidentified.

Vbeta (60) and Jbeta (13) primers were used in the PCR. Profiling relied on immunoSEQ multiplex PCR, and the TCRdb table lists in-frame clones only, not all of them. The top ten hold 5.5% to 7% of the sample, which has some 85,000 clones, 78% seen once. The TCR comes from a man younger than 35 in good health and CMV-seropositive. Sequenced material: PBMCs.

CDR3 nucleotides: TGTGCCAGCAGCTCCGGGACAGTAAACACTGAAGCTTTCTTT. The encoded protein is CASSSGTVNTEAFF. The V gene is TRBV28, the J gene TRBJ1-1; 7 positions match TRBD1. This CDR3 has 14 amino acids. Per the germline V gene, CDR1 is MDHEN and CDR2 is SYDVKM. J gave up 2 bases and V 6 bases, and 6 bases lay outside the gene matches.